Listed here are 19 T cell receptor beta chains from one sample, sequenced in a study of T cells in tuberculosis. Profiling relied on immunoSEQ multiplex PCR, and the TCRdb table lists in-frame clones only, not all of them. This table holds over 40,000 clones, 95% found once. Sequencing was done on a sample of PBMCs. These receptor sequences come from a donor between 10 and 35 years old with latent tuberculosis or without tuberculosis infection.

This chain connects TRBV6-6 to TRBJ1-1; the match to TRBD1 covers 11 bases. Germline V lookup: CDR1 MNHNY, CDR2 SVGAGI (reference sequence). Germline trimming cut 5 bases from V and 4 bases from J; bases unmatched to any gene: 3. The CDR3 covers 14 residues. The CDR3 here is CASSLGTGGTEAFF. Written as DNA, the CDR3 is TGTGCCAGCAGTCTGGGGACAGGGGGCACTGAAGCTTTCTTT.

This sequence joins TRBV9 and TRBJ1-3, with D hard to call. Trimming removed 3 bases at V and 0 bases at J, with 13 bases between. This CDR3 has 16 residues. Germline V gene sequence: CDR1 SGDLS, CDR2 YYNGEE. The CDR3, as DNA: TGTGCCAGCAGCGCCGGAGACTGGAGCTCTGGAAACACCATATATTTT. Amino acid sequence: CASSAGDWSSGNTIYF. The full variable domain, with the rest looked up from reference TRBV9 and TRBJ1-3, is DSGVTQTPKHLITATGQRVTLRCSPRSGDLSVYWYQQSLDQGLQFLIQYYNGEERAKGNILERFSAQQFPDLHSELNLSSLELGDSALYFCASSAGDWSSGNTIYFGEGSWLTVV.

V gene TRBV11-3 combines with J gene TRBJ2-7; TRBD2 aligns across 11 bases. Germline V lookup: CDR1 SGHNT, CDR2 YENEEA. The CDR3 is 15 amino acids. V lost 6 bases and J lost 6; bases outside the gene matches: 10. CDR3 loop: CASSFGGTSGSEQYF. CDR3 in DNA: TGTGCCAGCAGTTTCGGCGGGACTAGCGGTTCCGAGCAGTACTTC. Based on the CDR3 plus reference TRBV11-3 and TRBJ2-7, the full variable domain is EAGVVQSPRYKIIEKKQPVAFWCNPISGHNTLYWYLQNLGQGPELLIRYENEEAVDDSQLPKDRFSAERLKGVDSTLKIQPAELGDSAVYLCASSFGGTSGSEQYFGPGTRLTVT.

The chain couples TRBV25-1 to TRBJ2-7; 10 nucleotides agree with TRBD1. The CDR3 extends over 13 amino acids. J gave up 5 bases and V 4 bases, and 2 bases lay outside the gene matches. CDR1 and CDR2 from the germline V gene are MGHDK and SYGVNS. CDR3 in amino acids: CASSADRGNEQYF. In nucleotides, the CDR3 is TGTGCCAGCAGTGCGGACAGGGGGAACGAGCAGTACTTC.

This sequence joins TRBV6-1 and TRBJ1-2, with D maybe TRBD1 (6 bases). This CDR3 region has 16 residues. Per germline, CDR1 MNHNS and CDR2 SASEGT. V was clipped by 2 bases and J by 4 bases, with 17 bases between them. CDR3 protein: CASSESSTGSGYGYTF. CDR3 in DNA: TGTGCCAGCAGTGAATCCTCGACAGGATCTGGCTATGGCTACACCTTC.

CDR3 residues: CASSFVSGGMALHF. DNA of the CDR3: TGTGCCAGCAGTTTTGTGTCAGGGGGCATGGCCCTCCACTTT. The rearrangement links TRBV28 to TRBJ1-6, with 8 nucleotides matching TRBD1. V was pared by 3 bases and J by 14 bases, with 9 bases of the junction left unmatched. Looked up from germline, CDR1 is MDHEN and CDR2 is SYDVKM. The CDR3 loop spans 14 amino acids. Complete variable domain (other parts from reference TRBV28 and TRBJ1-6): DVKVTQSSRYLVKRTGEKVFLECVQDMDHENMFWYRQDPGLGLRLIYFSYDVKMKEKGDIPEGYSVSREKKERFSLILESASTNQTSMYLCASSFVSGGMALHFGNGTRLTVT.

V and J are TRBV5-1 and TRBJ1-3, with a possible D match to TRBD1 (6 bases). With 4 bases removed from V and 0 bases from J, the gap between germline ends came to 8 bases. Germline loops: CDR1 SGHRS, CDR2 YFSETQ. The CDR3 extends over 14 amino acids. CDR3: CASSVDSSGNTIYF. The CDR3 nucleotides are TGCGCCAGCAGCGTGGACAGCTCTGGAAACACCATATATTTT.

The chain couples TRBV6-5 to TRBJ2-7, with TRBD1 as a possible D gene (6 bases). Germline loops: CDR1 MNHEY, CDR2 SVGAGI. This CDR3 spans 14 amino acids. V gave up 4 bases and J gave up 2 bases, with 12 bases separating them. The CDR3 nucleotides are TGTGCCAGCAGTTCCGGGACAAATACCTACGAGCAGTACTTC. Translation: CASSSGTNTYEQYF.

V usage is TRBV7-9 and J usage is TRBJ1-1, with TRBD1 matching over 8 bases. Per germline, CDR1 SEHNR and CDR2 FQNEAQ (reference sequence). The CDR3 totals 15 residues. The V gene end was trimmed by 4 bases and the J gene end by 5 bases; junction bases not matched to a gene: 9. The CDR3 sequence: CASSYRQGSYTEAFF. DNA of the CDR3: TGTGCCAGCAGCTACCGACAGGGGTCGTATACTGAAGCTTTCTTT.

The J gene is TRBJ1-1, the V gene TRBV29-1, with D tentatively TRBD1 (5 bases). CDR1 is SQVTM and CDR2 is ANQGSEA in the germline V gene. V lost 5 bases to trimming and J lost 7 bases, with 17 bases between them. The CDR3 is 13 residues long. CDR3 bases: TGCAGCGTTCGGCCGGGGGAGGGGAGTGAAGCTTTCTTT. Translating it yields CSVRPGEGSEAFF. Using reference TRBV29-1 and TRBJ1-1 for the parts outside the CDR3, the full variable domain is SAVISQKPSRDICQRGTSLTIQCQVDSQVTMMFWYRQQPGQSLTLIATANQGSEATYESGFVIDKFPISRPNLTFSTLTVSNMSPEDSSIYLCSVRPGEGSEAFFGQGTRLTVV.

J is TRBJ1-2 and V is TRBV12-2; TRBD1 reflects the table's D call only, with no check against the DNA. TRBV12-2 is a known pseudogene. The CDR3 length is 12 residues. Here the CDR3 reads CASRDSNYGYTF. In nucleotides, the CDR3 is TGTGCAAGTCGTGACAGTAACTATGGCTACACCTTC.

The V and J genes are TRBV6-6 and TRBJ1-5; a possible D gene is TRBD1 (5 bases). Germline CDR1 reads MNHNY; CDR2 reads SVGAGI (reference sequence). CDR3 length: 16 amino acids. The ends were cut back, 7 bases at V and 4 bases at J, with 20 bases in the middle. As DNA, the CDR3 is TGTGCCAGCATCGGAGACAGACCCCTTACTAATCAGCCCCAGCATTTT. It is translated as CASIGDRPLTNQPQHF.

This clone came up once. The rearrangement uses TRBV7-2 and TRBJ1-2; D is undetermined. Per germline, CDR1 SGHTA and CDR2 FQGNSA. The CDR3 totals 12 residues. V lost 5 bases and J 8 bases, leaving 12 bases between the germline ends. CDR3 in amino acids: CASSPRTGGYTF. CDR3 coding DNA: TGTGCCAGCAGCCCTAGGACGGGGGGCTACACCTTC.

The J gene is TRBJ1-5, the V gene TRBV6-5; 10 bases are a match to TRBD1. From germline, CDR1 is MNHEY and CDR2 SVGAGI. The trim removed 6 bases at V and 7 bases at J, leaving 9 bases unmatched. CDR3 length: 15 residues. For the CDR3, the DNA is TGTGCCAGCAGCTATGATGGACAGGGGGGCCAGCCCCAGCATTTT. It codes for CASSYDGQGGQPQHF.

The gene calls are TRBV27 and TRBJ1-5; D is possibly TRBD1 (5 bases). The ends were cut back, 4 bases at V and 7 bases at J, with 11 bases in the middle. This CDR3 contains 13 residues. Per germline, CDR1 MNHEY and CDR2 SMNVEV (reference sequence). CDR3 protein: CASSSFKGQPQHF. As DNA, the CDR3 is TGTGCCAGCAGTTCCTTTAAGGGGCAGCCCCAGCATTTT.

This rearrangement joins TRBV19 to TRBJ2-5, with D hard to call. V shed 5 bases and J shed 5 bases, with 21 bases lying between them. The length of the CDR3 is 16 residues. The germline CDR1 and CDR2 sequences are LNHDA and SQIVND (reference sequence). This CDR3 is CASSPKGVPARETQYF. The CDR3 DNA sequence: TGTGCCAGTAGTCCAAAAGGAGTCCCCGCGAGGGAGACCCAGTACTTC.

CDR3 amino acids: CASSDSPGEGGGYTF. In nucleotides, the CDR3 is TGTGCCAGCAGTGACTCGCCGGGAGAGGGAGGAGGCTACACCTTC. This rearrangement joins TRBV6-4 to TRBJ1-2; D unclear. Germline V gene sequence: CDR1 MRHNA, CDR2 SNTAGT. There are 15 residues in the CDR3. Trimming took 0 bases from V and 8 from J, leaving 16 bases between them.

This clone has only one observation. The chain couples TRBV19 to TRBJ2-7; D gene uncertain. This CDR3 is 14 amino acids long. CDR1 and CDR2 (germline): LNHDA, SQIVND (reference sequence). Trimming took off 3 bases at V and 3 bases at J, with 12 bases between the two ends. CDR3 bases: TGTGCCAGTAGTATTTGGAACGGAGACTACGAGCAGTACTTC. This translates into CASSIWNGDYEQYF.

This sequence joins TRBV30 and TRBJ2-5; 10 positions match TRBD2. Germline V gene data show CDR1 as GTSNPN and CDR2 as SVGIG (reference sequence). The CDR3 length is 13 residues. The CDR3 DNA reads TGTGCTTCAGCGGGGGGGTACCAAGAGACCCAGTACTTC. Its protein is CASAGGYQETQYF.